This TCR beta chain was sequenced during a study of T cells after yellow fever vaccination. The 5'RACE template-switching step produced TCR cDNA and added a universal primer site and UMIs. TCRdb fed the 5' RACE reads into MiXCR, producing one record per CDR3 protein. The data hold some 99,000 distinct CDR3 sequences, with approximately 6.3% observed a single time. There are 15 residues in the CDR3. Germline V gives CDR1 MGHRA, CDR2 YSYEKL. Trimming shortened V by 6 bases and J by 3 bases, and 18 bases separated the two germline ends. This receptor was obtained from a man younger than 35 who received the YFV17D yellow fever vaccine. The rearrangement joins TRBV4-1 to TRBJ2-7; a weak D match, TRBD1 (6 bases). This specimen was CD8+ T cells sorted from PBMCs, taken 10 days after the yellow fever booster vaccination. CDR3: CASRWAPGAGYEQYF. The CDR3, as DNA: TGCGCCAGCAGATGGGCCCCAGGGGCGGGCTACGAGCAGTACTTC.